The T cell receptor beta chain described here comes from a study of blood T cell repertoires in COVID-19. Study overall: Italy, Spain and the United States were the sources of the convalescent and acute COVID-19 samples. The cDNA or gDNA used as material had been derived from T cells, B-cell-depleted T cells, or PBMCs.

The protocol was immunoSEQ multiplex PCR, while the TCRdb copy is restricted to in-frame clones and leaves out a portion. The sample lists around 300,000 clones, around nine tenths occurring once. Clinical histories supplied by participants themselves formed the basis of cohort assignment. Cohort 3 donors were reported recovered after two negative PCRs, clearance, or symptom resolution. Germline-derived CDR1 and CDR2 are SNHLY and FYNNEI. With 7 bases removed from V and 1 base from J, the gap between germline ends came to 11 bases. The CDR3 covers 14 residues. V usage is TRBV2 and J usage is TRBJ1-3; tentative D call: TRBD1 (5 bases). This TCR was sampled from a man aged 25-45 years who had recovered from COVID-19. The source material was PBMCs or T cells enriched from blood (not recorded which). The CDR3 here is CASILTESGNTIYF. DNA of the CDR3: TGTGCCAGCATTCTGACAGAATCTGGAAACACCATATATTTT.